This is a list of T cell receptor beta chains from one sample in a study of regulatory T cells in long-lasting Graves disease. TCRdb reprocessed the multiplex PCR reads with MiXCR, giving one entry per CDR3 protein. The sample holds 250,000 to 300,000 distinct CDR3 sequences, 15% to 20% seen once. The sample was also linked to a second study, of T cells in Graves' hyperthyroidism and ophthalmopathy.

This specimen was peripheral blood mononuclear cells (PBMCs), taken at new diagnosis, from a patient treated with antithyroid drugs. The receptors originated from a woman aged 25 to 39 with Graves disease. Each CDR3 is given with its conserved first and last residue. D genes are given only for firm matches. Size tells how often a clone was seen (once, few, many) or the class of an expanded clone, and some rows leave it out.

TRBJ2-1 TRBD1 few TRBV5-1 TGCGCCAGCAGCTTCACAGGGGGCCGCGGGGATGAGCAGTTCTTC CASSFTGGRGDEQFF
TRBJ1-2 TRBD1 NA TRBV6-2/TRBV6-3 TGTGCCAGCAGTTTCACAGGGGCGCCTCACTATGGCTACACCTTC CASSFTGAPHYGYTF
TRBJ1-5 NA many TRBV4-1 TGCGCCAGCAGCCAAAAGCCAGGGGTACGCAATCAGCCCCAGCATTTT CASSQKPGVRNQPQHF
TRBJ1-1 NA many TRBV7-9 TGTGCCAGCAGCGACCCCAGGGCCCTGAAAACTGAAGCTTTCTTT CASSDPRALKTEAFF
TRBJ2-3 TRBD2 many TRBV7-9 TGTGCCAGCAGCCCTGGACTAGCGGGTCTGAATACGCAGTATTTT CASSPGLAGLNTQYF
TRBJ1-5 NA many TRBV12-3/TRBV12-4 TGTGCCAGCAGTCCCTTATTTAGCAATCAGCCCCAGCATTTT CASSPLFSNQPQHF
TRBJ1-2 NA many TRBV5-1 TGCGCCAGCAGCTTGACAGCAGATGGGGCCGGCTACACCTTC CASSLTADGAGYTF
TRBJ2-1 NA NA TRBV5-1 TGCGCCAGCCGACAATCGGAGTACTCCTACAATGAGCAGTTCTTC CASRQSEYSYNEQFF
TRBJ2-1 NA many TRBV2 TGTGCCAGCAGTGAGGTCAGTTACAATGAGCAGTTCTTC CASSEVSYNEQFF
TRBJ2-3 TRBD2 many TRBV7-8 TGTGCCAGCAGCTTCACTAGCGTCGCAGATACGCAGTATTTT CASSFTSVADTQYF
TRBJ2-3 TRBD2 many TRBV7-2 TGTGCCAGCTCTCTAGCGGGGAGCACAGATACGCAGTATTTT CASSLAGSTDTQYF
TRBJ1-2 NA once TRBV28 TGTGCCAGCAGTCCGACCCTCTATGGCTACACCTTC CASSPTLYGYTF
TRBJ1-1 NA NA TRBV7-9 TGTGCCAGCAGGGGCCCCCAGGAGGAAGCTTTCTTT CASRGPQEEAFF
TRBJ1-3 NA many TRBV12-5 TGTGCTAGTGGCACAGGGACGGGTGGAAACACCATATATTTT CASGTGTGGNTIYF
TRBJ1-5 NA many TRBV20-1 TGCAGTGCTAGAGTCAGGGGTGAGGTTCAGCCCCAGCATTTT CSARVRGEVQPQHF
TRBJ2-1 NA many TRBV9 TGTGCCAGCAGCGTTTCCGGTGTCCATGAGCAGTTCTTC CASSVSGVHEQFF
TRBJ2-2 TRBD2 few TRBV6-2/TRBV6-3 TGTGCCAGCAGTTATGGTAGCGGGGCCTACACCGGGGAGCTGTTTTTT CASSYGSGAYTGELFF
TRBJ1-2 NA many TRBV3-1 TGTGCCAGCAGCCAATGGCAGGATGGCTACACCTTC CASSQWQDGYTF
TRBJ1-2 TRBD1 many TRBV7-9 TGTGCCAGCAGCCCGGGACAGGCCCTCGGCTACACCTTC CASSPGQALGYTF
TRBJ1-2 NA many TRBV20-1 TGCAGTGCTATTGCAGGGCGAAGCTATGGCTACACCTTC CSAIAGRSYGYTF
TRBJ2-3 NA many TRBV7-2 TGTGCCAGCAGCCCGGTGGGACTTAGCACAGATACGCAGTATTTT CASSPVGLSTDTQYF
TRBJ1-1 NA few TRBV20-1 TGCAGTGCAACGGAGAACACTGAAGCTTTCTTT CSATENTEAFF
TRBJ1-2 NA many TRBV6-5 TGTGCCAGCAGTTACGGGTTAGGGGACCGAAACTATGGCTACACCTTC CASSYGLGDRNYGYTF
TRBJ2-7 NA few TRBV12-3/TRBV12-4 TGTGCCAGCAGCCCTGGGCCCGGGGTTTACGAGCAGTACTTC CASSPGPGVYEQYF
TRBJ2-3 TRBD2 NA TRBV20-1 TGCAGTGCCCGGGGGAGTAGCGGGGGGGCGACAGATACGCAGTATTTT CSARGSSGGATDTQYF
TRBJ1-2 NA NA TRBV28 TGTGCCAGCACCTCCCGGGGCCCCGGCACCTTC CASTSRGPGTF
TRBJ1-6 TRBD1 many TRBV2 TGTGCCAGCAGTGAAGAGGGGACAGTCTCACCCCTCCACTTT CASSEEGTVSPLHF
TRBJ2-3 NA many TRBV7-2 TGTGCCAGCAGCTTAGACTTCTCCAACACAGATACGCAGTATTTT CASSLDFSNTDTQYF
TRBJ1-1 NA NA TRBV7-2 TGTGCCAGCAGCTTCTCCGGCGTTGGGAACACTGAAGCTTTCTTT CASSFSGVGNTEAFF
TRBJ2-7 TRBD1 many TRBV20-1 TGCAGTGCCGCGATCTCGCGCGGGACAGGGGAAAACTACGAGCAGTACTTC CSAAISRGTGENYEQYF
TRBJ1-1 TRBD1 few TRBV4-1 TGCGCCAGCAGCCTGGGACAGGGCCCTGAAGCTTTCTTT CASSLGQGPEAFF
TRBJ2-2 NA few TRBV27 TGTGCCAGCAGTCAGTCTCACGGGGAGCTGTTTTTT CASSQSHGELFF
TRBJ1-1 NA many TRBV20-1 TGCAGTGCTAGAGGAGAGTTCGGGTTCATGAACACTGAAGCTTTCTTT CSARGEFGFMNTEAFF
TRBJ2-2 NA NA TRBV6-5 TGTGCCAGCAGTTATCGGAGCACGAACACCGGGGAGCTGTTTTTT CASSYRSTNTGELFF
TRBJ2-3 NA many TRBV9 TGTGCCAGCAGCGTAGCTACACAGGGTGCAGATACGCAGTATTTT CASSVATQGADTQYF
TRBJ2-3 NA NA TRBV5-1 TGCGCCAGCAGCAAACAGGGAAACGCAGATACGCAGTATTTT CASSKQGNADTQYF
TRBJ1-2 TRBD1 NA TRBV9 TGTGCCAGCAGCGTTGGGACAGGGTATGGCTACACCTTC CASSVGTGYGYTF
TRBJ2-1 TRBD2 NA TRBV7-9 TGTGCCAGCACCCTCGCCGGGACTAGCGGGGACACCTACAATGAGCAGTTCTTC CASTLAGTSGDTYNEQFF
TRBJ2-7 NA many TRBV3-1 TGTGCCAGCAGCCGCGGACAGACCTACGAGCAGTACTTC CASSRGQTYEQYF
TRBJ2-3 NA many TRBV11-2 TGTGCCAGCAGCTTAGTAGGCGTCCTCACAGATACGCAGTATTTT CASSLVGVLTDTQYF
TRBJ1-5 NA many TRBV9 TGTGCCAGCAGCGTAGGCCCCGGGAGGCAGCCCCAGCATTTT CASSVGPGRQPQHF
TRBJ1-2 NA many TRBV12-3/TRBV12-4 TGTGCCAGCAGTTTAACTTCGCTGGCAGACGAGGCTAACTATGGCTACACCTTC CASSLTSLADEANYGYTF
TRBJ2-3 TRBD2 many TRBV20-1 TGCAGTGCTCTACCTCTAGCGGGGGTCACAGATACGCAGTATTTT CSALPLAGVTDTQYF
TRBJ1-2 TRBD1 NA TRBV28 TGTGCCAGCAGCCCTACCCTAGGGGGCGACTATGGCTACACCTTC CASSPTLGGDYGYTF
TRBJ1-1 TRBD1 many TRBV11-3 TGTGCCAGCAGCTTTTCCAGGGGGGATGAAGCTTTCTTT CASSFSRGDEAFF
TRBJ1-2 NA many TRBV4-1 TGCGCCAGCAGCCAAGTGGGGCAGGAAGGGCAACTCTATGGCTACACCTTC CASSQVGQEGQLYGYTF
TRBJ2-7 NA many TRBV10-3 TGTGCCATCAGTGCAGGGTCCGACGAGCAGTACTTC CAISAGSDEQYF
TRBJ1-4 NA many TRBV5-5 TGTGCCAGCAGCTTGGACCCTCCGGGAACTAATGAAAAACTGTTTTTT CASSLDPPGTNEKLFF
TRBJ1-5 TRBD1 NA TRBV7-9 TGTGCCAGCAGCTTAGCCACAGGGGGCGGCAATCAGCCCCAGCATTTT CASSLATGGGNQPQHF
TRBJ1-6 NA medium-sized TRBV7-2 TGTGCCAGCAGCTTAGCGAGCGAGAGTTCACCCCTCCACTTT CASSLASESSPLHF
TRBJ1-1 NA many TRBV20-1 TGCAGTGCTAGCAGGGAAGTATACACTGAAGCTTTCTTT CSASREVYTEAFF
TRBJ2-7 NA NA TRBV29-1 TGCAGCGTTGAAGGAGTCGGGGGAGCCTACGAGCAGTACTTC CSVEGVGGAYEQYF
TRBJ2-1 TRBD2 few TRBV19 TGTGCCAGTAGTATATCTAGCGGGGGATACAATGAGCAGTTCTTC CASSISSGGYNEQFF
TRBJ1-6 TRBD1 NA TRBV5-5 TGTGCCAGCAGCTTATCTGGACAGGGGGCGCGTTCACCCCTCCACTTT CASSLSGQGARSPLHF
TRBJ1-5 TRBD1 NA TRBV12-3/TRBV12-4 TGTGCCAGCAGGGAACAGGGGGCGTCCGAAAATCAGCCCCAGCATTTT CASREQGASENQPQHF
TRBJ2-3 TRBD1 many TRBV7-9 TGTGCCACAAAAATTACAGGGGCCACAGATACGCAGTATTTT CATKITGATDTQYF